These 16 T cell receptor beta chains were sequenced from one sample in a study of blood T cell repertoires in COVID-19. Assay used: immunoSEQ multiplex PCR; TCRdb lists only in-frame clones, some missing. The table has about 200,000 clones, about 83% seen once. Sequenced input: peripheral blood. These TCRs come from a woman in her fifties or sixties with active or convalescent COVID-19.

This chain links TRBV9 with TRBJ1-5; 8 bases fit TRBD1. The CDR3 sequence is 15 residues long. V shed 3 bases, J shed 9 bases, and the junction held 11 bases outside the gene matches. Germline assignment: CDR1 SGDLS and CDR2 YYNGEE. The CDR3 loop is CASSAGTGSIMPQHF. CDR3 coding DNA: TGTGCCAGCAGCGCCGGGACAGGATCTATCATGCCCCAGCATTTT.

The chain is built from TRBV5-6 and TRBJ1-3; 7 nucleotides agree with TRBD1. This CDR3 spans 15 amino acids. Unmatched junction bases numbered 7, after V lost 2 bases and J lost 5 bases. Germline-derived CDR1 and CDR2 are SGHDT and YYEEEE. In nucleotides, the CDR3 is TGTGCCAGCAGCTTCCGACAGGGTCTAAGAAACACCATATATTTT. Translating gives CASSFRQGLRNTIYF.

The gene calls are TRBV5-1 and TRBJ2-7; D is possibly TRBD1 (5 bases). Germline loops: CDR1 SGHRS, CDR2 YFSETQ. V shed 0 bases and J shed 4 bases, with 11 bases lying between them. This CDR3 has 14 residues. The CDR3 DNA is TGCGCCAGCAGCTTGGGTCCAGGGTTATACGAGCAGTACTTC. Its translation: CASSLGPGLYEQYF. The full variable domain, completed using reference TRBV5-1 and TRBJ2-7, is KAGVTQTPRYLIKTRGQQVTLSCSPISGHRSVSWYQQTPGQGLQFLFEYFSETQRNKGNFPGRFSGRQFSNSRSEMNVSTLELGDSALYLCASSLGPGLYEQYFGPGTRLTVT.

This rearrangement joins TRBV28 to TRBJ2-4; TRBD1 might be the D (6 bases). V lost 6 bases and J 9 bases, leaving 9 bases between the germline ends. Per the germline V gene, CDR1 is MDHEN and CDR2 is SYDVKM. This CDR3 is 11 amino acids long. The DNA for the CDR3 is TGTGCCAGCAGAACACAGGGCATTCAGTACTTC. Protein sequence: CASRTQGIQYF.

The chain recombines TRBV4-1 with TRBJ1-2; 9 bases match TRBD1. The ends lost 2 bases at V and 7 bases at J; junction bases unmatched: 14. The CDR3 totals 17 residues. Looked up from germline, CDR1 is MGHRA and CDR2 is YSYEKL. The CDR3 loop reads CASSQPLRDRAAGGYTF. The DNA for the CDR3 is TGCGCCAGCAGCCAACCACTCCGGGACAGGGCCGCTGGTGGCTACACCTTC.

The gene calls are TRBV4-1 and TRBJ1-4; TRBD1 is a possible D gene (6 bases). CDR1 is MGHRA, CDR2 YSYEKL, per germline. The CDR3 has 16 amino acids. The V gene lost 2 bases and the J gene lost 3 bases, with 13 bases spanning the gap. Here the CDR3 DNA reads TGCGCCAGCAGCCAATGGGAGGGGGGTGCTAATGAAAAACTGTTTTTT. As protein: CASSQWEGGANEKLFF.

The CDR3 sequence is CASTGPGSYEQYF. For the CDR3, the DNA is TGTGCCAGCACCGGTCCGGGGTCCTACGAGCAGTACTTC. The chain carries TRBV6-5 and TRBJ2-7; D may be TRBD2 (5 bases). Germline CDR1 and CDR2: MNHEY and SVGAGI. Between the trimmed V and J ends, which lost 7 bases and 1 base, there was a span of 11 bases. The CDR3 extends over 13 amino acids.

This chain joins TRBV12-3 or TRBV12-4 and TRBJ1-3; D may be TRBD1 (5 bases). CDR3 length: 13 residues. V lost 6 bases to trimming and J lost 4 bases, with 10 bases between them. The CDR3 here is CASSQGLGNTIYF. CDR3 nucleotides: TGTGCCAGCAGCCAGGGCTTAGGAAACACCATATATTTT.

The sample holds one count of this clone. The chain combines TRBV5-5 with TRBJ1-1; D remains ambiguous. The CDR3 extends over 14 amino acids. Deletions cut 4 bases from V and 3 bases from J, with 13 bases between. Per the germline V gene, CDR1 is SGHKS and CDR2 is YYEKEE (reference sequence). In DNA form, the CDR3 reads TGTGCCAGCAGCCCCCTGCGGCGGGACACTGAAGCTTTCTTT. Protein: CASSPLRRDTEAFF. The whole variable domain, filled in from reference TRBV5-5 and TRBJ1-1, reads DAGVTQSPTHLIKTRGQQVTLRCSPISGHKSVSWYQQVLGQGPQFIFQYYEKEERGRGNFPDRFSARQFPNYSSELNVNALLLGDSALYLCASSPLRRDTEAFFGQGTRLTVV.

This chain connects TRBV21-1 to TRBJ1-5; TRBD1, the D gene given by the table, was not confirmed from the DNA. TRBV21-1 is a known pseudogene. CDR3 length: 15 residues. CDR3 sequence: CASSPRQGEDQPQHF. The CDR3, as DNA: TGTGCCAGCAGCCCCCGACAGGGCGAGGATCAGCCCCAGCATTTT.

The gene calls are TRBV2 and TRBJ2-7; 13 positions agree with TRBD2. J gave up 4 bases and V 6 bases, and 6 bases lay outside the gene matches. The CDR3 has 15 amino acids. Germline V gives CDR1 SNHLY, CDR2 FYNNEI. The CDR3 region has the DNA TGTGCCAGCAGGGTCCGGACTAGCGGGAGTTACGAGCAGTACTTC. Its protein product is CASRVRTSGSYEQYF.

V usage is TRBV6-6 and J usage is TRBJ1-2; 9 bases are shared with TRBD1. The V segment lost 4 bases and the J segment 8 bases; nucleotides outside the gene matches: 8. Per germline, CDR1 MNHNY and CDR2 SVGAGI (reference sequence). The CDR3 loop spans 14 amino acids. The CDR3, as DNA: TGTGCCAGCAGTTCCGGGACAGGGAGGTTCGGCTACACCTTC. Amino acid sequence: CASSSGTGRFGYTF.

The chain has TRBV3-1 (or the pseudogene TRBV3-2) and TRBJ2-2; 10 bases fit TRBD2. The trim removed 0 bases at V and 0 bases at J, leaving 1 base unmatched. The CDR3 runs to 17 residues. Germline V lookup: CDR1 LGHDT, CDR2 YNNKEL (reference sequence). DNA of the CDR3: TGTGCCAGCAGCCAAGATGGACTAGCGGCGAACACCGGGGAGCTGTTTTTT. Protein sequence: CASSQDGLAANTGELFF.

This sequence joins TRBV2 and TRBJ2-1, with 12 bases matching TRBD2. Germline assignment: CDR1 SNHLY and CDR2 FYNNEI. The CDR3 is 16 amino acids. With 3 bases clipped from V and 7 bases from J, the junction kept 7 bases outside the gene matches. The CDR3 is CASSDLAGGPRNEQFF. The CDR3 DNA is TGTGCCAGCAGTGACCTAGCGGGGGGGCCGAGAAATGAGCAGTTCTTC.

Remarks on this clone: This CDR3 is also generated by other DNA sequences in the sample. The rearrangement uses TRBV6-5 and TRBJ1-2, with D perhaps matching TRBD1 (5 bases). The CDR3 extends over 13 amino acids. CDR1 and CDR2 (germline): MNHEY, SVGAGI. The V end was cut by 4 bases, the J end by 1 base, with 7 bases between. CDR3 sequence reads: CASSLGGNYGYTF. CDR3 nucleotide sequence: TGTGCCAGCAGTTTGGGGGGTAACTATGGCTACACCTTC.

The gene calls are TRBV28 and TRBJ1-2, with 9 bases fitting TRBD1. Unmatched junction bases numbered 2, after V lost 8 bases and J lost 4 bases. There are 12 residues in the CDR3. CDR1 is MDHEN and CDR2 is SYDVKM in the germline V gene. The CDR3 sequence is CASGQGPYGYTF. The CDR3 DNA is TGTGCCAGCGGACAGGGGCCCTATGGCTACACCTTC.